This TCR beta chain is from a study of cytomegalovirus exposure and HLA in healthy donors. Study-wide findings and caveats: A prior analysis recorded that most TCR beta V segments were productive about 90% or about 30% of the time.

The PCR was carried out with 60 Vbeta primers and 13 Jbeta primers. Sequencing used immunoSEQ multiplex PCR; TCRdb keeps in-frame clones, though not all of them. Altogether fewer than 350,000 clones are present, around 90% being singletons, with the ten largest covering roughly 2%. As for this clone: Antigen unknown.

CDR1 is SGHVS and CDR2 is FNYEAQ in the germline V gene. The CDR3 sequence is 15 residues long. Between the trimmed V and J ends, which lost 2 bases and 1 base, there was a span of 12 bases. Specimen: PBMCs. This rearrangement joins TRBV7-6 to TRBJ2-7, with D possibly matching TRBD1 (5 bases). This sequence originates from a young woman in good health and CMV-seronegative. The CDR3 nucleotides read TGTGCCAGCAGCTTACAGCCGACAGAATCCTACGAGCAGTACTTC. Its translation: CASSLQPTESYEQYF.